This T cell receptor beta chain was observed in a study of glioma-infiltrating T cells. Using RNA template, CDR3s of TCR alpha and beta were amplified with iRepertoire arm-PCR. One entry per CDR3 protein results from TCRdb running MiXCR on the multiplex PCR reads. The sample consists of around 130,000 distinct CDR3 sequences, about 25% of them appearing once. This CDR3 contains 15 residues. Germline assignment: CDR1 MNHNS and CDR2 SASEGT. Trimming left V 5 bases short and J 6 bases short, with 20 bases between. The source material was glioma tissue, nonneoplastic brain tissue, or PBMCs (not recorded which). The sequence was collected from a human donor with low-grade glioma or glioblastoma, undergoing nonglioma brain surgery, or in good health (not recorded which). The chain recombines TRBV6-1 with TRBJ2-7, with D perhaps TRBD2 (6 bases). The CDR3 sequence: CASSPSSGAGGEQYV. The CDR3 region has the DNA TGTGCCAGCAGTCCCTCCTCGGGAGCCGGGGGCGAGCAGTACGTC.